This record concerns one T cell receptor beta chain sequence. What it recognizes is unknown. The junction departs from germline at one end; a sequencing error may be responsible. Random hexamers were used to reverse transcribe the RNA input (about 0.5 to 1 ug). TCRdb recomputed calls from the immunoSEQ multiplex PCR reads with MiXCR, one row per CDR3 protein. The profile shows about 200,000 distinct CDR3 sequences, 92% of them singletons. Sequencing of TCR beta was performed on blood CD8+ T cells and on blood CD4+ T cells. It was negative isolation that provided the CD8+ and CD4+ T cells, whereas TEMRA cells were enriched by FACS. This specimen comes from a study of CD8 T cells in Susac syndrome. The study's findings and limits: As the study acknowledged, the number of individuals who were part of its TCR sequencing and HLA analysis was relatively small.

This clonotype originated in a human donor with multiple sclerosis. The specimen was CD8+ T cells from PBMCs.

CDR3 region: CSVEGTGELFF. The CDR3 DNA is TGCAGCGTCGAAGGCACCGGGGAGCTGTTTTTT. The chain joins TRBV29-1 to TRBJ2-2; no clear D gene. The CDR3 contains 11 residues. Germline CDR1 is SQVTM and CDR2 is ANQGSEA.